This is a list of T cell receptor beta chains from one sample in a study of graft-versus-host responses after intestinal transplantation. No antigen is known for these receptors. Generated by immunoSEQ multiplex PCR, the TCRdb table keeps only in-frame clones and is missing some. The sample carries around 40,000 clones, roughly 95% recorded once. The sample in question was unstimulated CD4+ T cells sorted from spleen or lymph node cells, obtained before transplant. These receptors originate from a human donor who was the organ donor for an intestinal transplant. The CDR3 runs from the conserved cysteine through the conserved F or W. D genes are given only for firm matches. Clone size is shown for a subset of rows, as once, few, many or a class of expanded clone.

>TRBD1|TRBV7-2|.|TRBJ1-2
CASSFAGQGAGYTF
TGTGCCAGCAGCTTTGCGGGACAGGGGGCTGGCTACACCTTC
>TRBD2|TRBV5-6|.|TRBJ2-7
CASSLDTGTTFYEQYF
TGTGCCAGCAGCTTGGATACCGGGACTACCTTCTACGAGCAGTACTTC
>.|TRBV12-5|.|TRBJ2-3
CASLVDRTDTQYF
TGTGCTAGTTTGGTTGATCGCACAGATACGCAGTATTTT
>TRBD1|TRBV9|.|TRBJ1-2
CASSTWMDRVYGYTF
TGTGCCAGCAGCACCTGGATGGACAGGGTATATGGCTACACCTTC
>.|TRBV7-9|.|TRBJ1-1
CASSLDRSNTEAFF
TGTGCCAGCAGCTTAGACAGGAGCAACACTGAAGCTTTCTTT
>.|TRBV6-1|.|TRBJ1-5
CASSSRGGNQPQHF
TGTGCCAGCAGTTCCAGGGGAGGCAATCAGCCCCAGCATTTT
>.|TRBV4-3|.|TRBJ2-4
CASSQEGGWAKNIQYF
TGCGCCAGCAGCCAAGAGGGGGGTTGGGCCAAAAACATTCAGTACTTC
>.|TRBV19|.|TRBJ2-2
CASRDGAGPGMNTGELFF
TGTGCCAGTAGGGACGGGGCAGGGCCTGGTATGAACACCGGGGAGCTGTTTTTT
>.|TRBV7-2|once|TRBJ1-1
CASSFSGAEAFF
TGTGCCAGCAGCTTCTCGGGGGCTGAAGCTTTCTTT
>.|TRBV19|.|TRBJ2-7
CASSSGRGYEQYF
TGTGCCAGTAGTTCTGGCAGGGGCTACGAGCAGTACTTC
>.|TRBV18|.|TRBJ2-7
CASSPESYEQYF
TGTGCCAGCTCACCCGAATCCTACGAGCAGTACTTC
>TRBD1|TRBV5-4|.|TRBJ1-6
CASSRDRGQGSPLHF
TGTGCCAGCAGCCGCGACAGGGGGCAGGGTTCACCCCTCCACTTT
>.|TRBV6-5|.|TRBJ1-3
CASSYEFPGSTIYF
TGTGCCAGCAGTTACGAGTTCCCGGGAAGCACCATATATTTT
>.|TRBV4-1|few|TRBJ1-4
CASSQGRGTNEKLFF
TGCGCCAGCAGCCAAGGCAGGGGAACTAATGAAAAACTGTTTTTT
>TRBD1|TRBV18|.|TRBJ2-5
CASSPPTGSETQYF
TGTGCCAGCTCACCGCCGACAGGGTCAGAGACCCAGTACTTC
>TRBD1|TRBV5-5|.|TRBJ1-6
CASSIDRGWNSPLHF
TGTGCCAGCAGTATTGACAGGGGATGGAATTCACCCCTCCACTTT
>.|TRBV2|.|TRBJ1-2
CASSDWTVYGYTF
TGTGCCAGCAGTGATTGGACAGTCTATGGCTACACCTTC
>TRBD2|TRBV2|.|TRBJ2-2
CASRPGLASTGELFF
TGTGCCAGCAGGCCGGGACTAGCGTCCACCGGGGAGCTGTTTTTT
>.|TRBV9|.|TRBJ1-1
CASSVGPQNTEAFF
TGTGCCAGCAGCGTAGGACCCCAGAACACTGAAGCTTTCTTT
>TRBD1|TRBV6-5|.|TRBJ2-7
CASTDRDAYEQYF
TGTGCCAGCACCGACAGGGATGCCTACGAGCAGTACTTC
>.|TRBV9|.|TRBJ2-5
CASSDTHRETQYF
TGTGCCAGCAGCGATACCCACAGGGAGACCCAGTACTTC
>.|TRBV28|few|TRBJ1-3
CASSSQGSGNTIYF
TGTGCCAGCAGTTCTCAGGGGTCTGGAAACACCATATATTTT
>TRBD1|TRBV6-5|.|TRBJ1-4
CASSYGGTGGEKLFF
TGTGCCAGCAGTTACGGCGGGACAGGTGGCGAAAAACTGTTTTTT
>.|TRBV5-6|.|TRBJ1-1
CASSLNRASTEAFF
TGTGCCAGCAGCTTGAACAGGGCGAGCACTGAAGCTTTCTTT
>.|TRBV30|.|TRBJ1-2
CAWSVLLEGGGYTF
TGTGCCTGGAGTGTACTTCTCGAGGGGGGTGGCTACACCTTC
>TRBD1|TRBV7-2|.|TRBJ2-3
CASSSDRVRSDTQYF
TGTGCCAGCAGCTCGGACAGGGTTCGGTCAGATACGCAGTATTTT
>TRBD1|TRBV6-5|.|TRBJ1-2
CASSYGTVAYGYTF
TGTGCCAGCAGTTACGGGACAGTGGCCTATGGCTACACCTTC
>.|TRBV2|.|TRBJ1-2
CASSESRYYGYTF
TGTGCCAGCAGTGAAAGCCGGTACTATGGCTACACCTTC
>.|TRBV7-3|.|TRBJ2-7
CASSLRDGTYEQYF
TGTGCCAGCAGCTTAAGGGACGGGACCTACGAGCAGTACTTC
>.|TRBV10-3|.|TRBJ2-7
CAISATRDRSYEQYF
TGTGCCATCAGTGCAACCCGGGACCGATCCTACGAGCAGTACTTC
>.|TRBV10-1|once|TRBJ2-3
CASSHFSTDTQYF
TGCGCCAGCAGCCATTTTAGCACAGATACGCAGTATTTT
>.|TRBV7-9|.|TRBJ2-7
CASSPGLLGTHLYEQYF
TGTGCCAGCAGCCCTGGCCTCCTGGGGACACACCTCTACGAGCAGTACTTC